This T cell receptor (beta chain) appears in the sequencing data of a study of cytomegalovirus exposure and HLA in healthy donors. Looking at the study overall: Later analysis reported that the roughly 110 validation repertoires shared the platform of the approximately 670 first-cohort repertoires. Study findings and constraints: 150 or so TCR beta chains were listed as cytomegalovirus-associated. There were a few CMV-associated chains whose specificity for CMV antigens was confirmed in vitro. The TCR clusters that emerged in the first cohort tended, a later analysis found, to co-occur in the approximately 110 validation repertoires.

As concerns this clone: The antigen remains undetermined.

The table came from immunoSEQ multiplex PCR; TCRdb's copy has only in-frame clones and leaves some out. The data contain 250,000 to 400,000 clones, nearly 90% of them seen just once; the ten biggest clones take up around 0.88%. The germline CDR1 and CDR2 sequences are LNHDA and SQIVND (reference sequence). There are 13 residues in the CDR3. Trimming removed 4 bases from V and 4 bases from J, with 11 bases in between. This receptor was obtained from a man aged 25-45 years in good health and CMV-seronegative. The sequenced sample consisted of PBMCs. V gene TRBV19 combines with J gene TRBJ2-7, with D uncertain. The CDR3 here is CASSTPGEYEQYF. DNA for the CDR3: TGTGCCAGTAGTACCCCCGGTGAATACGAGCAGTACTTC. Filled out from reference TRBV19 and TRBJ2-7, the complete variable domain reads DGGITQSPKYLFRKEGQNVTLSCEQNLNHDAMYWYRQDPGQGLRLIYYSQIVNDFQKGDIAEGYSVSREKKESFPLTVTSAQKNPTAFYLCASSTPGEYEQYFGPGTRLTVT.